These 24 T cell receptor beta chains were all obtained from the same sample, sequenced in a study of human T cells and chemical hapten exposure. Time point indicated: patch test 2, 6 weeks after DPC sensitization. As to treatment: therapeutic diphenylcyclopropenone sensitization with weekly scalp DPC. In TCRdb, the RACE reads were re-called with MiXCR into one record per CDR3 protein. The sample contains 95,000 or so distinct CDR3 sequences, roughly 10% of which appear only once. Source: whole blood, taken in connection with sensitization to the hapten diphenylcyclopropenone (DPC). These receptors originate from a woman aged 40-49 years with alopecia areata. Some clones in this sample may be carry-over from other donors' samples.

This clonotype showed up just a few times. The rearrangement uses TRBV28 and TRBJ2-5; 8 bases align to TRBD1. This CDR3 comprises 13 residues. Germline V gives CDR1 MDHEN, CDR2 SYDVKM. Germline trimming cut 9 bases from V and 5 bases from J; bases unmatched to any gene: 8. The CDR3 DNA reads TGTGCCAGTACCACAGGGGGGTGGGAGACCCAGTACTTC. It encodes CASTTGGWETQYF.

This clonotype has more than one count but fewer than ten. The J gene is TRBJ2-1, the V gene TRBV7-6, with a weak D call TRBD2 (6 bases). CDR1 is SGHVS, CDR2 FNYEAQ, per germline. The CDR3 sequence is 15 residues long. Trimming pared 7 bases from V and 5 bases from J, leaving 18 bases between. The CDR3 sequence is CASTPRASEDNEQFF. The DNA of the CDR3 is TGTGCCAGCACCCCTCGGGCTAGCGAGGACAATGAGCAGTTCTTC.

The chain uses TRBV27 and TRBJ1-5, with 9 bases that match TRBD1. There are 15 residues in the CDR3. The trim removed 7 bases at V and 4 bases at J, leaving 8 bases unmatched. Per the germline V gene, CDR1 is MNHEY and CDR2 is SMNVEV (reference sequence). CDR3 bases: TGTGCCAGCACACCAGGACAGGGGCGTAATCAGCCCCAGCATTTT. As protein: CASTPGQGRNQPQHF.

The chain is built from TRBV10-2 and TRBJ2-1, with D uncertain. The CDR3 extends over 15 amino acids. Deletions cut 4 bases from V and 5 bases from J, with 15 bases between. The V gene's germline CDR1 is WSHSY and CDR2 SAAADI. The DNA of the CDR3 is TGCGCCAGCAGTGTCCCGACCCGATCCGACAATGAGCAGTTCTTC. This sequence encodes CASSVPTRSDNEQFF.

This clonotype was found a few times. The V and J genes are TRBV4-3 and TRBJ2-7, with 7 bases lining up with TRBD1. V lost 0 bases and J lost 2; bases outside the gene matches: 7. From germline, CDR1 is LGHNA and CDR2 YSLEER. The CDR3 runs to 16 residues. The CDR3 nucleotides read TGCGCCAGCAGCCAAGATTCTAAGACAGGGCCCTACGAGCAGTACTTC. This gives the protein CASSQDSKTGPYEQYF.

This clonotype was seen ten or more times. This chain uses TRBV4-1 with TRBJ2-5, with 16 bases lining up with TRBD2. The germline V gene encodes CDR1 MGHRA and CDR2 YSYEKL. There are 17 residues in the CDR3. The V gene end was trimmed by 4 bases and the J gene end by 5 bases; junction bases not matched to a gene: 7. CDR3 in DNA: TGCGCCAGCAGCCCCGGGACTAGCGGGAGGGCTACGGAGACCCAGTACTTC. This encodes CASSPGTSGRATETQYF.

This clonotype occurred a few times. This chain joins TRBV7-2 and TRBJ2-7; D is possibly TRBD2 (6 bases). CDR1 is SGHTA, CDR2 FQGNSA, per germline. The CDR3 contains 13 residues. The V end was cut by 2 bases, the J end by 5 bases, with 10 bases between. CDR3 sequence (DNA): TGTGCCAGCAGCTTACCGACTAGGAACGAGCAGTACTTC. Amino acid sequence: CASSLPTRNEQYF.

This clonotype was counted only a few times. This chain joins TRBV6-2 or TRBV6-3 and TRBJ1-2; 8 nucleotides line up with TRBD1. V was pared by 2 bases and J by 2 bases, with 4 bases of the junction left unmatched. Per the germline V gene, CDR1 is MNHEY and CDR2 is SVGEGT. This CDR3 has 15 amino acids. The CDR3 sequence is CASSYDGQGNYGYTF. The CDR3 DNA reads as TGTGCCAGCAGTTACGACGGACAGGGAAACTATGGCTACACCTTC.

This clonotype was observed many times. The junction departs from the called germline gene at one end, perhaps through a read error. The chain links TRBV12-3 or TRBV12-4 to TRBJ2-7; 13 nucleotides align to TRBD2. This CDR3 contains 13 residues. The CDR3 is CASSLTTSGRVTF. The CDR3 DNA sequence: TGTGCCAGCAGTTTAACCACTAGCGGGAGGGTAACTTTC.

CDR3 residues: CASSNSGQSYNEQFF. CDR3 coding DNA: TGTGCCAGCAGCAACAGCGGGCAGTCCTACAATGAGCAGTTCTTC. The chain couples TRBV5-5 to TRBJ2-1; D is possibly TRBD2 (6 bases). The germline gives CDR1 SGHKS, CDR2 YYEKEE (reference sequence). This CDR3 contains 15 residues. V lost 4 bases, J lost 1 base, and 12 bases lay in between.

The rearrangement links TRBV15 to TRBJ1-5; D gene ambiguous. This CDR3 has 12 residues. Trimming took off 5 bases at V and 6 bases at J, with 8 bases between the two ends. Germline CDR1 reads LNHNV; CDR2 reads YYDKDF (reference sequence). The CDR3 reads CATSPLGQPQHF. As DNA, the CDR3 is TGTGCCACCAGCCCCTTGGGTCAGCCCCAGCATTTT.

This chain links TRBV20-1 with TRBJ2-7, with a possible D match to TRBD2 (6 bases). V gave up 0 bases and J gave up 0 bases, with 12 bases separating them. The germline gives CDR1 DFQATT, CDR2 SNEGSKA (reference sequence). CDR3 length equals 15 residues. The CDR3 spells CSARDRGRSSYEQYF. For the CDR3, the DNA is TGCAGTGCTAGAGATCGGGGGAGGAGCTCCTACGAGCAGTACTTC.

This clonotype was picked up a small number of times. The chain couples TRBV30 to TRBJ2-4, with D tentatively TRBD2 (5 bases). Germline V gives CDR1 GTSNPN, CDR2 SVGIG (reference sequence). The CDR3 loop spans 14 amino acids. V was trimmed by 2 bases and J by 9 bases, leaving 17 bases between them. In DNA, the CDR3 is TGTGCCTGGAGTCCCGGGATGAAGCTGACCATTCAGTACTTC. Protein: CAWSPGMKLTIQYF.

The sample holds a few counts of this clonotype. The V and J genes are TRBV18 and TRBJ2-1, with 15 bases fitting TRBD2. With 3 bases clipped from V and 7 bases from J, the junction kept 4 bases outside the gene matches. The germline gives CDR1 KGHSH, CDR2 LQKENI. The CDR3 totals 16 residues. The CDR3 reads CASSPSGLAGGNEQFF. The CDR3 DNA follows: TGTGCCAGCTCACCCTCCGGACTAGCGGGGGGGAATGAGCAGTTCTTC.

The rearrangement uses TRBV29-1 and TRBJ2-3; 7 bases are shared with TRBD2. Trimming removed 3 bases from V and 0 bases from J; junction bases left unmatched: 15. CDR1 and CDR2 (germline): SQVTM, ANQGSEA. The CDR3 totals 18 residues. CDR3 DNA: TGCAGCGTTGAGCCCAGATGGGGGGGAGGGTTCAGCACAGATACGCAGTATTTT. It yields the protein CSVEPRWGGGFSTDTQYF.

This clonotype is a singleton in its sample. The chain couples TRBV4-3 to TRBJ1-2, with D perhaps matching TRBD1 (6 bases). CDR3 length: 16 amino acids. The germline CDR1 and CDR2 sequences are LGHNA and YSLEER. V shed 5 bases and J shed 9 bases, with 25 bases lying between them. The CDR3 sequence: CASSNSNRDRGRRYTF. CDR3 bases: TGCGCCAGCAGCAATAGTAACAGGGACCGGGGGAGGCGCTACACCTTC.

In this sample, this clonotype turned up many times. This chain connects TRBV9 to TRBJ2-2; D is unclear. V was clipped by 0 bases and J by 7 bases, with 10 bases between them. Germline CDR1 SGDLS, CDR2 YYNGEE. The CDR3 is made up of 14 amino acids. DNA of the CDR3: TGTGCCAGCAGCGTAGAGGCCCTAGGCGGGGAGCTGTTTTTT. This encodes CASSVEALGGELFF.

The chain joins TRBV12-3 or TRBV12-4 to TRBJ2-7; 7 nucleotides match TRBD2. This CDR3 region has 18 residues. J lost 3 bases, V lost 3 bases, and 17 bases had no gene match. CDR3 DNA sequence: TGTGCCAGCAGTTTTGGTCTAGCGGAGCCACAAAGGGGCTACGAGCAGTACTTC. Its protein product is CASSFGLAEPQRGYEQYF.

This clonotype was observed a few times. The CDR3 here is CASSPGTGKAGANEKLFF. In nucleotides, the CDR3 is TGTGCCAGCAGCCCCGGGACAGGGAAGGCGGGAGCTAATGAAAAACTGTTTTTT. The J gene is TRBJ1-4, the V gene TRBV5-4; 9 nucleotides line up with TRBD1. CDR1 SGHNT and CDR2 YYREEE come from the germline V gene (reference sequence). V trimming: 4 bases; J trimming: 3 bases; junction bases outside the gene matches: 13. The CDR3 consists of 18 residues.

This clonotype was recorded at least ten times. The chain couples TRBV6-5 to TRBJ2-7; a possible D gene is TRBD1 (7 bases). Trimming stripped 2 bases from V and 2 bases from J, with 10 bases between. Germline CDR1 reads MNHEY; CDR2 reads SVGAGI. CDR3 size: 14 residues. CDR3 DNA: TGTGCCAGCAGTTACGGAGGGGGCGCCTACGAGCAGTACTTC. Translation gives CASSYGGGAYEQYF.

In its sample, this clonotype was seen many times. The CDR3 here is CASRSTGTAGYTF. The DNA of the CDR3 is TGTGCCAGCAGGTCGACAGGGACCGCTGGCTACACCTTC. This chain links TRBV27 with TRBJ1-2, with 7 bases matching TRBD1. CDR3 size: 13 residues. Germline V gene lookup returns CDR1 MNHEY and CDR2 SMNVEV (reference sequence). Trimming cost V 6 bases and J 7 bases; bases outside gene matches: 8.

This clonotype was picked up many times. This chain links TRBV7-6 with TRBJ2-7, with TRBD1 matching 10 bases. Per the germline V gene, CDR1 is SGHVS and CDR2 is FNYEAQ. Trimming removed 3 bases from V and 0 bases from J; junction bases left unmatched: 11. This CDR3 region has 18 residues. The CDR3 here is CASSFIAGTGVSSYEQYF. CDR3 DNA sequence: TGTGCCAGCAGCTTTATAGCCGGGACAGGGGTCAGCTCCTACGAGCAGTACTTC.

At least ten counts were recorded for this clonotype. This chain links TRBV7-9 with TRBJ2-7, with TRBD1 matching over 9 bases. Germline-derived CDR1 and CDR2 are SEHNR and FQNEAQ (reference sequence). V was pared by 1 base and J by 2 bases, with 3 bases of the junction left unmatched. The CDR3 sequence is 15 residues long. CDR3 coding DNA: TGTGCCAGCAGCTTAGAGGGGACAGGGACCTACGAGCAGTACTTC. Translated: CASSLEGTGTYEQYF. Drawing the rest from reference TRBV7-9 and TRBJ2-7, the complete variable domain is DTGVSQNPRHKITKRGQNVTFRCDPISEHNRLYWYRQTLGQGPEFLTYFQNEAQLEKSRLLSDRFSAERPKGSFSTLEIQRTEQGDSAMYLCASSLEGTGTYEQYFGPGTRLTVT.

This clonotype came up many times. The chain carries TRBV29-1 and TRBJ1-5, with D possibly matching TRBD1 (6 bases). The germline V and J ends were trimmed by 4 bases and 2 bases, with 9 bases remaining between them. CDR1 is SQVTM and CDR2 is ANQGSEA in the germline V gene. The CDR3 has 13 amino acids. CDR3 DNA sequence: TGCAGCGTTGCAGGGGACGGCAATCAGCCCCAGCATTTT. Translating it yields CSVAGDGNQPQHF.